These 23 T cell receptor beta chains were all obtained from the same sample, sequenced in a study of control samples from healthy donors and cancer patients (dated by TCRdb to the early 2020s). The library was built by means of the immunoSEQ multiplex PCR assay. The source is immuneACCESS, and TCRdb retained only in-frame sequences with V and J called. Part of the clones is not carried over; for the studies checked, unresolved V genes explain less than half of this, and the remainder is unexplained. The sample profile shows around 95,000 clones; just under 85% of them were found once. Clones ranked in the top ten supply 19% of the sample. The sequencing input was blood. Receptors originate from a man between 25 and 39 years old in good health.

This chain uses TRBV28 with TRBJ2-6; 10 bases are a match to TRBD1. Germline V gene sequence: CDR1 MDHEN, CDR2 SYDVKM. The ends lost 7 bases at V and 0 bases at J; junction bases unmatched: 3. This CDR3 contains 16 residues. CDR3 sequence: CASTRTGGSGANVLTF. The CDR3 coding sequence is TGTGCCAGCACCCGGACAGGGGGCTCTGGGGCCAACGTCCTGACTTTC. The entire variable domain, with the rest obtained from reference TRBV28 and TRBJ2-6, is as follows: DVKVTQSSRYLVKRTGEKVFLECVQDMDHENMFWYRQDPGLGLRLIYFSYDVKMKEKGDIPEGYSVSREKKERFSLILESASTNQTSMYLCASTRTGGSGANVLTFGAGSRLTVL.

J is TRBJ2-6 and V is TRBV10-3; no reliable D call. CDR1 is ENHRY and CDR2 is SYGVKD in the germline V gene. V was shortened by 8 bases and J by 0 bases, with 11 bases between the two germline ends. The CDR3 has 15 residues. Here the CDR3 DNA reads TGTGCCATCGGGCCTCGGAGCTCTGGGGCCAACGTCCTGACTTTC. Amino acids: CAIGPRSSGANVLTF.

The chain is built from TRBV7-9 and TRBJ2-2; a possible D gene is TRBD1 (5 bases). CDR1 is SEHNR and CDR2 is FQNEAQ in the germline V gene (reference sequence). The CDR3 runs 16 residues. The germline V and J ends were trimmed by 3 bases and 5 bases, with 16 bases remaining between them. CDR3 amino acids: CASSLKVAGRTGELFF. DNA for the CDR3: TGTGCCAGCAGCTTGAAGGTGGCAGGGCGAACCGGGGAGCTGTTTTTT.

The chain links TRBV7-3 to TRBJ2-3; possibly TRBD2 for D (6 bases). Deletions cut 5 bases from V and 2 bases from J, with 11 bases between. Germline V lookup: CDR1 SGHTA, CDR2 FQGTGA. CDR3 length: 14 residues. CDR3 nucleotides: TGTGCCAGCAGCCTAGGGACTTTCACAGATACGCAGTATTTT. Amino acid sequence: CASSLGTFTDTQYF.

This clone has only a few counts. The chain couples TRBV19 to TRBJ1-6; D remains unclear. The CDR3 is 15 residues long. Germline V lookup: CDR1 LNHDA, CDR2 SQIVND (reference sequence). V shed 7 bases and J shed 5 bases, with 15 bases lying between them. The CDR3 bases are TGTGCCAGTACCCGAAATGGGCTGAATAATTCACCCCTCCACTTT. It translates to CASTRNGLNNSPLHF.

The chain links TRBV28 to TRBJ2-1, with TRBD2 matching over 8 bases. CDR1 and CDR2 from the germline V gene are MDHEN and SYDVKM. This CDR3 contains 16 residues. The V segment lost 6 bases and the J segment 4 bases; nucleotides outside the gene matches: 11. The CDR3 spells CASSPYGTSRYNEQFF. In DNA, the CDR3 is TGTGCCAGCAGCCCATATGGGACTAGTAGGTACAATGAGCAGTTCTTC.

This clone was seen a single time. This CDR3 is also generated by other DNA sequences in the sample. The V call is TRBV12-3 or TRBV12-4, the J call TRBJ2-5, with D uncertain. This CDR3 spans 12 amino acids. V was trimmed by 1 base and J by 3 bases, leaving 3 bases between them. CDR3 sequence reads: CASSLGEETQYF. For the CDR3, the DNA is TGTGCCAGCAGTTTAGGAGAAGAGACCCAGTACTTC.

The rearrangement links TRBV2 to TRBJ1-1; the D is unclear. CDR1 and CDR2 (germline): SNHLY, FYNNEI. The germline V and J ends were trimmed by 7 bases and 7 bases, with 10 bases remaining between them. The length of the CDR3 is 11 residues. The CDR3 loop reads CASISYSEAFF. The CDR3 region has the DNA TGTGCCAGCATTTCCTATAGTGAAGCTTTCTTT.

The chain couples TRBV14 to TRBJ1-2; D gene ambiguous. V lost 1 base to trimming and J lost 13 bases, with 13 bases between them. This CDR3 has 12 residues. Germline V lookup: CDR1 SGHDN, CDR2 FVKESK. As DNA, the CDR3 is TGTGCCAGCAGCCAAGGGACCGACCGACGCACCTTC. Translation gives CASSQGTDRRTF.

This chain uses TRBV28 with TRBJ1-5; no clear D. Germline V gene sequence: CDR1 MDHEN, CDR2 SYDVKM. V gave up 5 bases and J gave up 1 base, with 18 bases separating them. The CDR3 covers 17 residues. In nucleotides, the CDR3 is TGTGCCAGCAGTAGCATTGTGAGAAGGGCAAGCAATCAGCCCCAGCATTTT. Amino acid sequence: CASSSIVRRASNQPQHF.

This chain joins TRBV27 and TRBJ2-7; D not certain. Per the germline V gene, CDR1 is MNHEY and CDR2 is SMNVEV (reference sequence). This CDR3 spans 15 amino acids. The V gene lost 5 bases and the J gene lost 0 bases, with 14 bases spanning the gap. The CDR3 loop reads CASSLKWDSSYEQYF. The DNA for the CDR3 is TGTGCCAGCAGTCTCAAGTGGGATTCCTCCTACGAGCAGTACTTC.

The J gene is TRBJ1-6, the V gene TRBV5-6; D is unresolved. Germline V gene sequence: CDR1 SGHDT, CDR2 YYEEEE. The CDR3 spans 15 residues. Trimming stripped 0 bases from V and 8 bases from J, with 12 bases between. CDR3 loop: CASSLAKTAYSPLHF. The CDR3 region has the DNA TGTGCCAGCAGCTTGGCTAAGACCGCCTATTCACCCCTCCACTTT.

CDR3 amino acids: CASSTTGSQETQYF. The DNA for the CDR3 is TGTGCCAGTAGTACCACCGGGAGCCAAGAGACCCAGTACTTC. The chain recombines TRBV19 with TRBJ2-5, with D possibly TRBD2 on 6 matching bases. The CDR3 loop spans 14 amino acids. Germline-derived CDR1 and CDR2 are LNHDA and SQIVND (reference sequence). Trimming took 4 bases from V and 1 from J, leaving 10 bases between them.

This chain links TRBV4-2 with TRBJ1-1, with 10 bases identical to TRBD1. Germline lookup yields CDR1 LGHNA and CDR2 YNFKEQ. The length of the CDR3 is 15 residues. The trim removed 1 base at V and 6 bases at J, leaving 5 bases unmatched. This CDR3 reads CASSQADRGKAEAFF. CDR3 nucleotide sequence: TGTGCCAGCAGCCAAGCGGACAGGGGGAAAGCTGAAGCTTTCTTT.

The J gene is TRBJ2-4, the V gene TRBV10-3; 10 bases align to TRBD2. V was pared by 8 bases and J by 2 bases, with 12 bases of the junction left unmatched. The CDR3 sequence is 17 residues long. From germline, CDR1 is ENHRY and CDR2 SYGVKD. In DNA form, the CDR3 reads TGTGCCATCTCGAGGGCTAGCGGGGGCACCTCCAAAAACATTCAGTACTTC. It yields the protein CAISRASGGTSKNIQYF.

This chain connects TRBV5-1 to TRBJ2-3; D is possibly TRBD1 (6 bases). CDR3 size: 12 residues. V lost 5 bases and J lost 6, with 10 bases in between. Germline V gives CDR1 SGHRS, CDR2 YFSETQ. The chain's CDR3 is CASSQGLDTQYF. CDR3 nucleotide sequence: TGCGCCAGCAGTCAGGGGCTTGATACGCAGTATTTT.

This rearrangement joins TRBV5-6 to TRBJ2-1, with TRBD1 matching over 7 bases. Germline CDR1 and CDR2: SGHDT and YYEEEE. J lost 3 bases, V lost 0 bases, and 6 bases had no gene match. The CDR3 has 16 residues. This chain's CDR3 is CASSLGRQGYYNEQFF. The CDR3 bases are TGTGCCAGCAGCTTGGGACGACAGGGTTACTACAATGAGCAGTTCTTC.

This clone was seen only a few times. This sequence joins TRBV7-9 and TRBJ1-2; D may be TRBD1 (6 bases). The CDR3 extends over 13 amino acids. Germline values: CDR1 SEHNR, CDR2 FQNEAQ (reference sequence). Trimming shortened V by 0 bases and J by 8 bases, and 10 bases separated the two germline ends. DNA for the CDR3: TGTGCCAGCAGCTTAGCGGCAGGGGAGGGCTACACCTTC. The encoded protein is CASSLAAGEGYTF.

The chain joins TRBV24-1 to TRBJ2-3, with D perhaps assigned TRBD1 or TRBD2 (6 bases each). V dropped 7 bases and J dropped 3 bases, with 13 bases sitting between them. Germline CDR1 reads KGHDR; CDR2 reads SFDVKD. The CDR3 is made up of 14 amino acids. The CDR3 nucleotides read TGTGCCACCAGCGCTATAGGGGGGACAGATACGCAGTATTTT. It translates to CATSAIGGTDTQYF.

The rearrangement joins TRBV10-1 to TRBJ2-7; TRBD2 matches 7 bases. With V trimmed by 3 bases and J by 2 bases, 1 base remained unmatched. CDR1 is WNHNN and CDR2 is SYGVQD in the germline V gene (reference sequence). The CDR3 has 13 residues. Here the CDR3 DNA reads TGCGCCAGCAGTGATCGGGGGGCCTACGAGCAGTACTTC. Translated, it gives CASSDRGAYEQYF.

The chain has TRBV19 and TRBJ1-6; the D gene is possibly TRBD1 (6 bases). V was pared by 4 bases and J by 8 bases, with 18 bases between. CDR1 and CDR2 (germline): LNHDA, SQIVND (reference sequence). CDR3 length: 16 residues. The CDR3 DNA follows: TGTGCCAGTAGTACCGCACCTGACAGGAGACATTCACCCCTCCACTTT. Its translation is CASSTAPDRRHSPLHF.

The rearrangement uses TRBV5-6 and TRBJ1-5; no firm D call. Germline V lookup: CDR1 SGHDT, CDR2 YYEEEE. The CDR3 contains 12 residues. Trimming cost V 2 bases and J 3 bases, with 3 bases left between them. This chain's CDR3 is CASSLDNQPQHF. CDR3 DNA: TGTGCCAGCAGCTTAGACAATCAGCCCCAGCATTTT.

The chain uses TRBV7-9 and TRBJ2-3; 7 bases are a match to TRBD1. The CDR3 spans 16 residues. Germline CDR1 reads SEHNR; CDR2 reads FQNEAQ (reference sequence). The J segment lost 1 base and the V segment lost 1 base, leaving 5 bases of the junction unmatched. The CDR3 here is CASSLDPGQGTDTQYF. The CDR3 DNA sequence: TGTGCCAGCAGCTTAGACCCCGGACAGGGCACAGATACGCAGTATTTT. Together with reference TRBV7-9 and TRBJ2-3, the CDR3 gives the full variable domain: DTGVSQNPRHKITKRGQNVTFRCDPISEHNRLYWYRQTLGQGPEFLTYFQNEAQLEKSRLLSDRFSAERPKGSFSTLEIQRTEQGDSAMYLCASSLDPGQGTDTQYFGPGTRLTVL.